These T cell receptor beta chains were read from a single sample in a study of blood T cell repertoires in COVID-19. The table came from immunoSEQ multiplex PCR; TCRdb's copy has only in-frame clones and leaves some out. The sample shows roughly 150,000 clones, roughly four fifths of them seen only once. The sequencing input was peripheral blood. These receptors came from a woman aged 80 or over with acute or convalescent COVID-19. Each CDR3 is given with its conserved first and last residue.

v_gene,j_gene,CDR3aa
TRBV2,TRBJ1-3,CASSDLGVSGNTIYF
TRBV7-9,TRBJ1-6,CASTRKTGQGDSPLHF
TRBV5-6,TRBJ2-1,CASSFRDRGNNEQFF
TRBV19,TRBJ2-7,CASSLTGTGLHEQYF
TRBV5-5,TRBJ2-3,CASSPTSGPTDTQYF
TRBV19,TRBJ1-1,CASSIGVAGDGTEAFF
TRBV7-2,TRBJ2-3,CASSLLEADTQYF
TRBV6-5,TRBJ2-7,CASSYQVSSYEQYF
TRBV3-1/TRBV3-2,TRBJ1-5,CASSHSLKPQHF
TRBV7-2,TRBJ2-7,CASSASGTGSFSAIYEQYF